The 24 T cell receptor beta chains below all came from one sample that was sequenced in a study of T cells in Graves' hyperthyroidism and ophthalmopathy. The investigators amplified TCR beta CDR3 regions from RNA transcripts. The HTBI primer set was used in a first-round RT-PCR of the TCR CDR3. MiXCR, applied by TCRdb to the multiplex PCR reads, yields one record per CDR3 protein. This sample has fewer than 250,000 distinct CDR3 sequences, with about a sixth found just once. Sample: blood. The source of these receptors is a young woman with Graves' ophthalmopathy.

This clonotype was observed at least ten times. CDR3 sequence: CASSAGQGDYEQYF. CDR3 DNA sequence: TGTGCCAGCAGCGCCGGACAGGGGGACTACGAGCAGTACTTC. This rearrangement joins TRBV11-1 to TRBJ2-7; 10 nucleotides line up with TRBD1. Losses at the gene ends were 5 bases for V and 3 bases for J; bases not matched to a gene: 4. From germline, CDR1 is SGHAT and CDR2 FQDESV (reference sequence). The CDR3 length is 14 residues. The full variable domain, completed using reference TRBV11-1 and TRBJ2-7, is EAEVAQSPRYKITEKSQAVAFWCDPISGHATLYWYRQILGQGPELLVQFQDESVVDDSQLPKDRFSAERLKGVDSTLKIQPAELGDSAMYLCASSAGQGDYEQYFGPGTRLTVT.

This clonotype was seen at least ten times. The chain links TRBV27 to TRBJ1-1; 10 bases are shared with TRBD1. The CDR3 contains 13 residues. Trimming cost V 6 bases and J 8 bases; bases outside gene matches: 6. The germline CDR1 and CDR2 sequences are MNHEY and SMNVEV (reference sequence). DNA of the CDR3: TGTGCCAGCAGCTGGGGACAGGGGACGGAAGCTTTCTTT. Translating gives CASSWGQGTEAFF.

The chain joins TRBV5-4 to TRBJ2-7; 12 positions agree with TRBD1. The CDR3 loop spans 15 amino acids. V gave up 4 bases and J gave up 6 bases; unmatched junction bases: 8. The V gene's germline CDR1 is SGHNT and CDR2 YYREEE (reference sequence). The CDR3 loop is CASSVEGTGGREQYF. CDR3 bases: TGTGCCAGCAGCGTTGAGGGGACAGGGGGCCGCGAGCAGTACTTC.

Notes on this clonotype: A read error is possible here, since a much larger clone lies one base away. The V gene is TRBV12-3 or TRBV12-4, the J gene TRBJ1-2, with D perhaps TRBD1 (5 bases). The CDR3 contains 15 residues. Trimming removed 8 bases from V and 5 bases from J, with 21 bases in between. In DNA, the CDR3 is TGTGCCAGCGGCCGTACGGGGGATGCGGGGTATGGCTACACCTTC. It specifies CASGRTGDAGYGYTF.

A few counts support this clonotype. A much larger clone differs by one base, so this may be a read error. The conserved phenylalanine or tryptophan normally closing the CDR3 is absent here, so this likely arose from a read error. The chain joins TRBV10-3 to TRBJ2-1; a weak D match, TRBD1 (8 bases). The CDR3 length is 16 residues. Trimming removed 6 bases from V and 0 bases from J, with 15 bases in between. CDR1 ENHRY and CDR2 SYGVKD come from the germline V gene. CDR3 protein: CAIRLHRGGSYNEQFS. CDR3 sequence (DNA): TGTGCCATCAGGCTACACAGGGGGGGCTCCTACAATGAGCAGTTCTCC.

The table lists this clonotype with many counts. This sequence joins TRBV19 and TRBJ2-3, with 9 bases matching TRBD1. CDR3 length: 18 amino acids. V lost 9 bases, J lost 6 bases, and 22 bases stayed unmatched. Per the germline V gene, CDR1 is LNHDA and CDR2 is SQIVND (reference sequence). CDR3 DNA sequence: TGTGCCAGCACCCCCGGGTGGTGGACAGGGGAAGAGGGGGATACGCAGTATTTT. This codes for CASTPGWWTGEEGDTQYF. Using reference TRBV19 and TRBJ2-3 for the parts outside the CDR3, the full variable domain is DGGITQSPKYLFRKEGQNVTLSCEQNLNHDAMYWYRQDPGQGLRLIYYSQIVNDFQKGDIAEGYSVSREKKESFPLTVTSAQKNPTAFYLCASTPGWWTGEEGDTQYFGPGTRLTVL.

This clonotype appeared many times. The CDR3 nucleotides read TGTGCCAGCAGCTTCGAGACAGGGTACTACGAGCAGTACTTC. Translated, it gives CASSFETGYYEQYF. The chain combines TRBV11-1 with TRBJ2-7; 7 bases are shared with TRBD1. The J segment lost 3 bases and the V segment lost 3 bases, leaving 5 bases of the junction unmatched. The CDR3 is made up of 14 amino acids. Per the germline V gene, CDR1 is SGHAT and CDR2 is FQDESV (reference sequence).

Many counts were recorded for this clonotype. The chain links TRBV24-1 to TRBJ2-1; no reliable D call. Trimming removed 4 bases at V and 1 base at J, with 7 bases between. From germline, CDR1 is KGHDR and CDR2 SFDVKD. CDR3 length equals 14 residues. CDR3: CATSDPGSYNEQFF. CDR3 bases: TGTGCCACCAGTGACCCCGGATCCTACAATGAGCAGTTCTTC.

The table lists this clonotype with many counts. The chain carries TRBV12-5 and TRBJ2-3; unclear D gene. This CDR3 spans 15 amino acids. Trimming took off 4 bases at V and 2 bases at J, with 13 bases between the two ends. The germline CDR1 and CDR2 sequences are LGHNT and FRNRAP. The CDR3 region is CASGYVTSYTDTQYF. The CDR3, as DNA: TGTGCTAGTGGTTATGTGACTTCTTACACAGATACGCAGTATTTT.

V is TRBV11-2 and J is TRBJ2-1; D unresolved. The CDR3 sequence is 16 residues long. The V end was cut by 5 bases, the J end by 4 bases, with 18 bases between. The germline V gene has CDR1 SGHAT and CDR2 FQNNGV. CDR3 DNA sequence: TGTGCCAGCAGCCAAGATCCCACTTGGTCTTACAATGAGCAGTTCTTC. Amino acid sequence: CASSQDPTWSYNEQFF.

This clonotype came up a few times. The genes are TRBV6-1 and TRBJ1-5; no definite D call. The CDR3 extends over 15 amino acids. V was pared by 1 base and J by 1 base, with 8 bases between. The germline CDR1 and CDR2 sequences are MNHNS and SASEGT. The DNA for the CDR3 is TGTGCCAGCAGTGAAGTGTTTTTGAGCAATCAGCCCCAGCATTTT. It is translated as CASSEVFLSNQPQHF.

This clonotype was observed many times. This chain joins TRBV28 and TRBJ1-2; D is unclear. Germline lookup yields CDR1 MDHEN and CDR2 SYDVKM. Trimming shortened V by 6 bases and J by 8 bases, and 19 bases separated the two germline ends. This CDR3 is built from 14 residues. Here the CDR3 reads CASSRPVDMTGYTF. The CDR3 DNA reads as TGTGCCAGCAGCAGACCGGTCGACATGACGGGCTACACCTTC.

This clonotype was observed many times. For the CDR3, the DNA is TGCAGTGCTTTGAAATGGGGGGAAGAGACCCAGTACTTC. Protein: CSALKWGEETQYF. The rearrangement uses TRBV20-1 and TRBJ2-5, with a possible D match to TRBD2 (6 bases). Germline lookup yields CDR1 DFQATT and CDR2 SNEGSKA (reference sequence). The CDR3 has 13 amino acids. The V end was cut by 5 bases, the J end by 3 bases, with 13 bases between.

This clonotype came up a few times. The chain links TRBV20-1 to TRBJ2-1; 10 bases are shared with TRBD2. The CDR3 contains 14 residues. Germline lookup yields CDR1 DFQATT and CDR2 SNEGSKA (reference sequence). Trimming at V came to 5 bases and at J to 5 bases, leaving 6 bases not matched to a gene. The CDR3 DNA reads TGCAGTGCTGGGCTAGCGGGAGCCCACAATGAGCAGTTCTTC. It encodes CSAGLAGAHNEQFF.

At least ten counts were recorded for this clonotype. This rearrangement joins TRBV20-1 to TRBJ2-7, with 9 bases lining up with TRBD1. V shed 3 bases and J 4 bases; nucleotides not matched to a gene: 10. The CDR3 has 15 amino acids. Germline V gene lookup returns CDR1 DFQATT and CDR2 SNEGSKA (reference sequence). Written as DNA, the CDR3 is TGCAGTGCTAGGCCAAAACAGGGGGCCCCTTACGAGCAGTACTTC. This encodes CSARPKQGAPYEQYF.

This clonotype was seen ten or more times. The chain carries TRBV27 and TRBJ2-3; 7 bases map to TRBD1. After removal of 3 bases from V and 4 bases from J, the junction contained 10 bases not matched to a gene. Germline CDR1 and CDR2: MNHEY and SMNVEV (reference sequence). The CDR3 contains 16 residues. CDR3 loop: CASSFFDRVSPDTQYF. The CDR3 DNA is TGTGCCAGCAGTTTTTTTGACAGGGTTTCGCCAGATACGCAGTATTTT.

Ten or more counts support this clonotype. The chain uses TRBV11-2 and TRBJ2-7; 9 nucleotides align to TRBD1. This CDR3 spans 14 amino acids. The trim removed 5 bases at V and 2 bases at J, leaving 4 bases unmatched. Germline loops: CDR1 SGHAT, CDR2 FQNNGV. In nucleotides, the CDR3 is TGTGCCAGCAGCATGAGGACAGGGGCCTACGAGCAGTACTTC. As protein: CASSMRTGAYEQYF. The complete variable domain, with remaining parts taken from reference TRBV11-2 and TRBJ2-7, reads EAGVAQSPRYKIIEKRQSVAFWCNPISGHATLYWYQQILGQGPKLLIQFQNNGVVDDSQLPKDRFSAERLKGVDSTLKIQPAKLEDSAVYLCASSMRTGAYEQYFGPGTRLTVT.

As concerns this clonotype: Just one base apart from a much larger clone, this may be a read error. CDR3 DNA: TGTGCCATCAGTTTAAGCGTACGGGGTTCGGAGCAGTACTTC. Protein: CAISLSVRGSEQYF. V is TRBV27 and J is TRBJ2-7; D is perhaps TRBD2 (5 bases). Germline-derived CDR1 and CDR2 are MNHEY and SMNVEV (reference sequence). The CDR3 covers 14 residues.

Comment on this clonotype: A much more abundant neighbour one base away suggests this may be a read error. The chain has TRBV13 and TRBJ1-2; a weak D match, TRBD1 (5 bases). This CDR3 comprises 14 residues. CDR1 is PRHDT, CDR2 FYEKMQ, per germline (reference sequence). The CDR3 region is CAISLMSGAHGYTF. CDR3 coding DNA: TGTGCCATCAGCTTAATGAGTGGGGCCCATGGCTACACCTTC.

This clonotype was observed many times. V is TRBV5-1 and J is TRBJ2-4; the D is unclear. The germline V and J ends were trimmed by 4 bases and 0 bases, with 14 bases remaining between them. From germline, CDR1 is SGHRS and CDR2 YFSETQ. This CDR3 region has 16 residues. CDR3 nucleotide sequence: TGCGCCAGCAGCCAGACATTTAGAGGAGCCAAAAACATTCAGTACTTC. Its translation: CASSQTFRGAKNIQYF.

The sample holds many counts of this clonotype. V and J are TRBV7-2 and TRBJ2-5; either TRBD1 or TRBD2 may fit D (6 bases each). This CDR3 is built from 15 residues. The V end was cut by 6 bases, the J end by 3 bases, with 17 bases between. Germline-derived CDR1 and CDR2 are SGHTA and FQGNSA. In DNA, the CDR3 is TGTGCCAGCAGACGGACTCTCGGGGGCAAAGAGACCCAGTACTTC. Translating gives CASRRTLGGKETQYF.

V and J are TRBV28 and TRBJ1-1; D is undetermined. Trimming took 2 bases from V and 7 from J, leaving 17 bases between them. CDR3 length: 15 amino acids. Per germline, CDR1 MDHEN and CDR2 SYDVKM. In nucleotides, the CDR3 is TGTGCCAGCAGTTTAATGTGGGCAGGTAATCTTGAAGCTTTCTTT. Translated: CASSLMWAGNLEAFF.

This clonotype was seen repeatedly, ten times or more. The chain carries TRBV28 and TRBJ2-7; 8 nucleotides agree with TRBD2. Looked up from germline, CDR1 is MDHEN and CDR2 is SYDVKM. CDR3 length equals 17 residues. V lost 2 bases and J lost 2; bases outside the gene matches: 11. DNA for the CDR3: TGTGCCAGCAGTTTAAGGCCGGGAGGGGGGAGCCCCTACGAGCAGTACTTC. Encoded protein: CASSLRPGGGSPYEQYF.

Ten or more counts support this clonotype. This sequence joins TRBV28 and TRBJ2-3, with D uncertain. The CDR3 is 17 amino acids. The V gene's germline CDR1 is MDHEN and CDR2 SYDVKM. The V end was cut by 1 base, the J end by 0 bases, with 14 bases between. The CDR3 reads CASSLFPASMSTDTQYF. The DNA for the CDR3 is TGTGCCAGCAGTTTATTTCCGGCGAGCATGAGCACAGATACGCAGTATTTT.